These T cell receptor beta chains were read from a single sample in a study of T cell repertoires in cytomegalovirus infection. TCRdb reanalysed the reads using MiXCR and keeps one entry per CDR3 protein. The sample has 270,000 or so distinct CDR3 sequences, approximately 15% seen once. The sequenced sample was CD8+ T cells from PBMCs. The receptors were gathered from a human donor in good health (CMV status not recorded). Some clones in this sample may be carry-over from other donors' samples. CDR3s include the opening cysteine and the closing phenylalanine or tryptophan. The order of the fields is clone size, J gene, D gene, V gene, CDR3 DNA, CDR3 protein. A D gene is named only where the DNA matches it firmly. Clone size, where shown, is once, few, many, or a class for clones that have expanded.

abundance: few
j_gene: TRBJ2-1
d_gene: TRBD2
v_gene: TRBV19
CDR3nt: TGTGCCAGTAGTATCCAAGCGGGGGGTTCCTACAATGAGCAGTTCTTC
CDR3aa: CASSIQAGGSYNEQFF

abundance: many
j_gene: TRBJ1-4
d_gene: -
v_gene: TRBV6-1
CDR3nt: TGTGCCAGCAGATTCACAGGATTGACTAATGAAAAACTGTTTTTT
CDR3aa: CASRFTGLTNEKLFF

abundance: -
j_gene: TRBJ2-1
d_gene: -
v_gene: TRBV4-1
CDR3nt: TGCGCCAGCATGGGGTACAATGAGCAGTTCTTC
CDR3aa: CASMGYNEQFF

abundance: many
j_gene: TRBJ2-7
d_gene: TRBD1
v_gene: TRBV7-6
CDR3nt: TGTGCCAGCAGCTTCGGACAGGGGGCATTCGAGCAGTACTTC
CDR3aa: CASSFGQGAFEQYF

abundance: -
j_gene: TRBJ1-6
d_gene: -
v_gene: TRBV28
CDR3nt: TGTGCCAGCAGTATCACGGGGGTATCTTCACCCCTCCACTTT
CDR3aa: CASSITGVSSPLHF

abundance: many
j_gene: TRBJ2-5
d_gene: -
v_gene: TRBV29-1
CDR3nt: TGCAGCGTTGAAATGGCTACCCCAGAGACCCAGTACTTC
CDR3aa: CSVEMATPETQYF

abundance: few
j_gene: TRBJ2-2
d_gene: -
v_gene: TRBV29-1
CDR3nt: TGCAGCGTTGAAGACCCTGGACAAGGGAACACCGGGGAGCTGTTTTTT
CDR3aa: CSVEDPGQGNTGELFF

abundance: few
j_gene: TRBJ2-1
d_gene: -
v_gene: TRBV4-3
CDR3nt: TGCGCCAGCAGCCAAGAGGGGCAATCCTACAATGAGCAGTTCTTC
CDR3aa: CASSQEGQSYNEQFF

abundance: few
j_gene: TRBJ1-6
d_gene: -
v_gene: TRBV28
CDR3nt: TGTGCCAGCAGTTTAGACCGCGGGAACTCCTATAATTCACCCCTCCACTTT
CDR3aa: CASSLDRGNSYNSPLHF

abundance: many
j_gene: TRBJ2-3
d_gene: -
v_gene: TRBV19
CDR3nt: TGTGCCAGTAGTATTGGAAGCTCTGATCTGGATACGCAGTATTTT
CDR3aa: CASSIGSSDLDTQYF

abundance: many
j_gene: TRBJ2-3
d_gene: -
v_gene: TRBV5-6
CDR3nt: TGTGCCAGCAGCTTGGGAGCAAAGACTAGCACAGATACGCAGTATTTT
CDR3aa: CASSLGAKTSTDTQYF

abundance: -
j_gene: TRBJ2-5
d_gene: -
v_gene: TRBV25-1
CDR3nt: TGTGCCAGCAGCACAGGGGAGACCCAGTACTTC
CDR3aa: CASSTGETQYF

abundance: -
j_gene: TRBJ2-3
d_gene: -
v_gene: TRBV11-2
CDR3nt: TGTGCCAGCAGTCTCAGGGTGGGCACAGATACGCAGTATTTT
CDR3aa: CASSLRVGTDTQYF

abundance: many
j_gene: TRBJ2-3
d_gene: TRBD2
v_gene: TRBV7-6
CDR3nt: TGTGCCAGCAGCTGGGGGGGGAACACAGATACGCAGTATTTT
CDR3aa: CASSWGGNTDTQYF

abundance: few
j_gene: TRBJ2-7
d_gene: TRBD1
v_gene: TRBV11-2
CDR3nt: TGTGCCAGCAGCACCCGGGACAGGGGGCCCTCCTACGAGCAGTACTTC
CDR3aa: CASSTRDRGPSYEQYF

abundance: few
j_gene: TRBJ1-3
d_gene: -
v_gene: TRBV5-6
CDR3nt: TGTGCCAGCAGCCCCGCCGGGACAACCGGAAACACCATATATTTT
CDR3aa: CASSPAGTTGNTIYF

abundance: large
j_gene: TRBJ2-7
d_gene: -
v_gene: TRBV7-2
CDR3nt: TGTGCCAGCAGCTTGGGTAGTTGGAACGAGCAGTACTTC
CDR3aa: CASSLGSWNEQYF

abundance: few
j_gene: TRBJ2-3
d_gene: -
v_gene: TRBV6-1
CDR3nt: TGTGCCAGCAGTCCCCTCAGGCAGTCCACAGATACGCAGTATTTT
CDR3aa: CASSPLRQSTDTQYF